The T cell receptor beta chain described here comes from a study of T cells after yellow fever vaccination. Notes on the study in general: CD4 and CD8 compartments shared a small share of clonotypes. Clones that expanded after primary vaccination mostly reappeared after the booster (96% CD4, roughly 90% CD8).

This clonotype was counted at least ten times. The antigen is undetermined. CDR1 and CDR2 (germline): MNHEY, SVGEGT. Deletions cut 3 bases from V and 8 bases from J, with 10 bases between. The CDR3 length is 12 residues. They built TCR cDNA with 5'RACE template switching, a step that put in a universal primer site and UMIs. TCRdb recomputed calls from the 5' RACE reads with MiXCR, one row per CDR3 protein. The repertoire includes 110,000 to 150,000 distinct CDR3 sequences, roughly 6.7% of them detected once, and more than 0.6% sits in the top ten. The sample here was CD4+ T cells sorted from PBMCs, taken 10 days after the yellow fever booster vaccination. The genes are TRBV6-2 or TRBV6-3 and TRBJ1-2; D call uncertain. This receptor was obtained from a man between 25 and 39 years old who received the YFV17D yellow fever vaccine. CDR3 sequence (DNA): TGTGCCAGCAGTTATAACGGGCCCGGCTACACCTTC. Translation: CASSYNGPGYTF.